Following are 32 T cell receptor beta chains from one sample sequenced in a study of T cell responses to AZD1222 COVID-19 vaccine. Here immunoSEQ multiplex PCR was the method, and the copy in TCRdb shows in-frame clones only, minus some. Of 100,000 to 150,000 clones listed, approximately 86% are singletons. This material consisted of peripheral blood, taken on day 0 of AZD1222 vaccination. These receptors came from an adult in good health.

CDR3 sequence reads: CASGSSGNTIYF. In DNA form, the CDR3 reads TGTGCCAGCGGTAGCTCTGGAAACACCATATATTTT. This chain connects TRBV27 to TRBJ1-3; D not certain. Germline CDR1 MNHEY, CDR2 SMNVEV (reference sequence). The CDR3 contains 12 residues. Trimming removed 8 bases at V and 0 bases at J, with 5 bases between.

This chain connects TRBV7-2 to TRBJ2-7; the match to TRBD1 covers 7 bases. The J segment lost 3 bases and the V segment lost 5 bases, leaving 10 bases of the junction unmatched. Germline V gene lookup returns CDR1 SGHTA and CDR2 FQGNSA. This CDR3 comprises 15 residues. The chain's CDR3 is CASSATTGSGYEQYF. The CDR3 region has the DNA TGTGCCAGCAGCGCGACGACAGGGTCGGGCTACGAGCAGTACTTC.

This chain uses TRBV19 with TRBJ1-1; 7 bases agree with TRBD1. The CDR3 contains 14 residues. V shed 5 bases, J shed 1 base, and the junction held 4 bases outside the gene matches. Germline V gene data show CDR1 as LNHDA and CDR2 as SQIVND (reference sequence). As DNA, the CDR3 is TGTGCCAGTAGTCCACGGACAGGGAACACTGAAGCTTTCTTT. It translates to CASSPRTGNTEAFF.

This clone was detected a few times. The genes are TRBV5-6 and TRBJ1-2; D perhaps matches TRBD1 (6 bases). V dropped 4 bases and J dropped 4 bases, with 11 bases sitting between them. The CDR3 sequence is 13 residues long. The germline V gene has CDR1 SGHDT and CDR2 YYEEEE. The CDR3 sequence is CASSQTGSYGYTF. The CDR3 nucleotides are TGTGCCAGCAGCCAAACAGGGTCCTATGGCTACACCTTC.

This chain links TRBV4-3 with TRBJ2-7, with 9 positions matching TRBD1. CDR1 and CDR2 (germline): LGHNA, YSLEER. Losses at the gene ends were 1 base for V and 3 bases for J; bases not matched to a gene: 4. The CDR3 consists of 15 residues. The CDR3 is CASSQGQGVFYEQYF. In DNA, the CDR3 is TGCGCCAGCAGCCAAGGACAGGGGGTGTTCTACGAGCAGTACTTC.

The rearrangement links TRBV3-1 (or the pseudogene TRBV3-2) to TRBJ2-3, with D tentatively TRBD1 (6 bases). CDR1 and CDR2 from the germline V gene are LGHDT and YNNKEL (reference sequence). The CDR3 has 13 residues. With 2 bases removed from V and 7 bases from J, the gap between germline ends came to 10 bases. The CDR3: CASSQQRGNTQYF. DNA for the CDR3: TGTGCCAGCAGCCAACAAAGGGGGAATACGCAGTATTTT.

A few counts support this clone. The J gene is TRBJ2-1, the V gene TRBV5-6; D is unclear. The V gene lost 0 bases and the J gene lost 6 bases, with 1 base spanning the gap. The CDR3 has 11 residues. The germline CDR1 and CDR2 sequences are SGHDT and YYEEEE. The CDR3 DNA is TGTGCCAGCAGCTTGGGCAATGAGCAGTTCTTC. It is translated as CASSLGNEQFF.

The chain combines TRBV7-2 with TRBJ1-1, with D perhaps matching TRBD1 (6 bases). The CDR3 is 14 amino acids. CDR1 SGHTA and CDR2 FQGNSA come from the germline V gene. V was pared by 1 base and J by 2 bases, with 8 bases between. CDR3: CASSLDGGNTEAFF. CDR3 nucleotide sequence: TGTGCCAGCAGCTTAGACGGGGGCAACACTGAAGCTTTCTTT.

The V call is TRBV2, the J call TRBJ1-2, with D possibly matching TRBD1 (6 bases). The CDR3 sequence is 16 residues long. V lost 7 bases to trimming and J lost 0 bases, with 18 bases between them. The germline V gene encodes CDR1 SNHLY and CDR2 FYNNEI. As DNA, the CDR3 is TGTGCCAGCAAACTGGGACACATCATTACTAACTATGGCTACACCTTC. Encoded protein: CASKLGHIITNYGYTF.

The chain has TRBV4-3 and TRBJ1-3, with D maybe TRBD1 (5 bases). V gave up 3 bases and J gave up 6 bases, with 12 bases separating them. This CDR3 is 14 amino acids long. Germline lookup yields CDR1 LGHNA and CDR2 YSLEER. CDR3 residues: CASSQTALENTIYF. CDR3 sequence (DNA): TGCGCCAGCAGCCAGACAGCCTTGGAAAACACCATATATTTT.

This CDR3 reads CASSGNPYSNQPQHF. The CDR3 bases are TGTGCCAGCTCCGGAAACCCTTATAGCAATCAGCCCCAGCATTTT. This rearrangement joins TRBV5-5 to TRBJ1-5; no clear D gene. V lost 7 bases, J lost 0 bases, and 14 bases lay in between. The CDR3 has 15 amino acids. Germline CDR1 is SGHKS and CDR2 is YYEKEE (reference sequence). The complete variable domain, with remaining parts taken from reference TRBV5-5 and TRBJ1-5, reads DAGVTQSPTHLIKTRGQQVTLRCSPISGHKSVSWYQQVLGQGPQFIFQYYEKEERGRGNFPDRFSARQFPNYSSELNVNALLLGDSALYLCASSGNPYSNQPQHFGDGTRLSIL.

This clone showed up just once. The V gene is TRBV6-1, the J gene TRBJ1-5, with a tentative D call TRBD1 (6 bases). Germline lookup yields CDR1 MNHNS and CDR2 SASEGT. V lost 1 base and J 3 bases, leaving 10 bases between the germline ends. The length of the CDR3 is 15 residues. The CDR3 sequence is CASSEVGGANQPQHF. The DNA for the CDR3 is TGTGCCAGCAGTGAAGTCGGGGGGGCCAATCAGCCCCAGCATTTT.

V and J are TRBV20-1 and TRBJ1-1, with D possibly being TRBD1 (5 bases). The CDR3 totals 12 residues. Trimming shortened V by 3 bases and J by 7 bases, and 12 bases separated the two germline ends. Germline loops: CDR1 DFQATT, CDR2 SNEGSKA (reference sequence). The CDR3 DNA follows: TGCAGTGCTAGTTCCAGGGTGAGTGAAGCTTTCTTT. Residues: CSASSRVSEAFF.

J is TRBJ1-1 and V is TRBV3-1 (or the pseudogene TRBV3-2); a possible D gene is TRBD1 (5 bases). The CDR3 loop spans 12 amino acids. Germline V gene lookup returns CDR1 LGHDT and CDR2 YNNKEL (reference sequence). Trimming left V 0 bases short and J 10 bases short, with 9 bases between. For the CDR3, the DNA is TGTGCCAGCAGCCAAGACCAGGGTACAGCTTTCTTT. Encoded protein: CASSQDQGTAFF.

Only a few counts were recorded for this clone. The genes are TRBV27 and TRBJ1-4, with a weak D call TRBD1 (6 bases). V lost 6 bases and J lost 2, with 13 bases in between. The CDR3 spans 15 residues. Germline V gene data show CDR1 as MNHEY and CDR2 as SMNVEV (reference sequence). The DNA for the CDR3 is TGTGCCAGCAGAGACACAGGGTCGACTAATGAAAAACTGTTTTTT. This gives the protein CASRDTGSTNEKLFF.

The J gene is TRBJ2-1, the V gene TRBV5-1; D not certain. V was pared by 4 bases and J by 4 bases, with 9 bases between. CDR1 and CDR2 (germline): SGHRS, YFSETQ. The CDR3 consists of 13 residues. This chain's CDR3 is CASSPGSYNEQFF. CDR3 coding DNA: TGCGCCAGCAGCCCCGGGTCTTACAATGAGCAGTTCTTC. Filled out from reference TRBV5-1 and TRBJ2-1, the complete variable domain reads KAGVTQTPRYLIKTRGQQVTLSCSPISGHRSVSWYQQTPGQGLQFLFEYFSETQRNKGNFPGRFSGRQFSNSRSEMNVSTLELGDSALYLCASSPGSYNEQFFGPGTRLTVL.

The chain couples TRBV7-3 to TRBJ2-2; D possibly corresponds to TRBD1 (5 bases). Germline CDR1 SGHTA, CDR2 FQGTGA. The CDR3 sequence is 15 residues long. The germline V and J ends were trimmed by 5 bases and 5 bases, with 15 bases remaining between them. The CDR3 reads CASSPYRAGTGELFF. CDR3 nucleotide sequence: TGTGCCAGCAGCCCCTATAGGGCAGGGACCGGGGAGCTGTTTTTT.

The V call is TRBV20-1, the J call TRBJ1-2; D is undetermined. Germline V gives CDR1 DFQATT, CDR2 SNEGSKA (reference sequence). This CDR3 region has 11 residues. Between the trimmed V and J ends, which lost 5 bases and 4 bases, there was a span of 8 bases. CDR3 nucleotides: TGCAGTGCTGAACCCTTCTATGGCTACACCTTC. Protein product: CSAEPFYGYTF.

The CDR3 region is CASSVGGWDSSYEQYF. Here the CDR3 DNA reads TGTGCCAGCAGCGTAGGTGGTTGGGACAGTTCTTACGAGCAGTACTTC. V and J are TRBV9 and TRBJ2-7; 7 bases fit TRBD1. CDR3 length: 16 residues. The trim removed 0 bases at V and 4 bases at J, leaving 10 bases unmatched. Germline CDR1 is SGDLS and CDR2 is YYNGEE.

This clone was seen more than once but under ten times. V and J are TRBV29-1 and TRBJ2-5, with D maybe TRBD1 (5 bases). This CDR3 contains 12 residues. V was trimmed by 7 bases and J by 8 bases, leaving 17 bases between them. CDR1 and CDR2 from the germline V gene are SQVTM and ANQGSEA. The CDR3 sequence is CSGKTEYDTQYF. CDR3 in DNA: TGCAGCGGTAAGACAGAGTATGATACCCAGTACTTC.

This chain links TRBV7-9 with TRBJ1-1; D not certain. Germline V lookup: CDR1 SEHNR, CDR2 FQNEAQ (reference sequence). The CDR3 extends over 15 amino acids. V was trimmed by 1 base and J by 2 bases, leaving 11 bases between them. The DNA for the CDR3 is TGTGCCAGCAGCTTAGACGAGGCTCTTAACACTGAAGCTTTCTTT. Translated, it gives CASSLDEALNTEAFF.

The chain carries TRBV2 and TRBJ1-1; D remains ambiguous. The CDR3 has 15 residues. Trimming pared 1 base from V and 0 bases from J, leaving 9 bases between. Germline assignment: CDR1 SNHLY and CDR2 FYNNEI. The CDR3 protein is CASSEVAGVNTEAFF. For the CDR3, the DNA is TGTGCCAGCAGTGAAGTGGCAGGAGTGAACACTGAAGCTTTCTTT.

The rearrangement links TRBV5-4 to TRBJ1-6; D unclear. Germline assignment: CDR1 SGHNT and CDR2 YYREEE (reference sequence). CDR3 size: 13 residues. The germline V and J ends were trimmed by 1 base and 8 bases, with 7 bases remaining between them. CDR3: CASSLWLDSPLHF. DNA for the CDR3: TGTGCCAGCAGCTTGTGGTTGGATTCACCCCTCCACTTT. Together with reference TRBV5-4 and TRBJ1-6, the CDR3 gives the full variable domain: ETGVTQSPTHLIKTRGQQVTLRCSSQSGHNTVSWYQQALGQGPQFIFQYYREEENGRGNFPPRFSGLQFPNYSSELNVNALELDDSALYLCASSLWLDSPLHFGNGTRLTVT.

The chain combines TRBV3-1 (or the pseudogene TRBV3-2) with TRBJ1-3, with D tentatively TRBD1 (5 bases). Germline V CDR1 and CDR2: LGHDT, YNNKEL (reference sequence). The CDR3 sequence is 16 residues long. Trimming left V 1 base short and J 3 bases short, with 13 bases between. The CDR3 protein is CASSQGPAGSGNTIYF. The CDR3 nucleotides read TGTGCCAGCAGCCAAGGGCCTGCAGGGAGTGGAAACACCATATATTTT.

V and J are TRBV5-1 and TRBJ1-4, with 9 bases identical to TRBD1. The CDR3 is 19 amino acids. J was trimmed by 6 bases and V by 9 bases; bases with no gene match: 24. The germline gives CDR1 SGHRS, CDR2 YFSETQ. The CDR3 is CANISPGQGLERNYEKLFF. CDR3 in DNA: TGCGCCAACATTTCTCCGGGACAGGGATTAGAGCGTAATTATGAAAAACTGTTTTTT.

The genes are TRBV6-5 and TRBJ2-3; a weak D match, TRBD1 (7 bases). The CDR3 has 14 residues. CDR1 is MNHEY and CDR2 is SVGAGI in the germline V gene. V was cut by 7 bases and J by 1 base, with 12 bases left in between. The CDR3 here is CASTGGGGTDTQYF. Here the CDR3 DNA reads TGTGCCAGCACAGGGGGAGGCGGCACAGATACGCAGTATTTT.

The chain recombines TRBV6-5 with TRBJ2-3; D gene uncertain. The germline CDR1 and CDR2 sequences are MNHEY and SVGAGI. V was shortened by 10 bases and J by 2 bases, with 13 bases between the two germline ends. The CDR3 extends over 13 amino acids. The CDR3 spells CATGREYTDTQYF. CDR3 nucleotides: TGTGCCACAGGACGCGAGTACACAGATACGCAGTATTTT.

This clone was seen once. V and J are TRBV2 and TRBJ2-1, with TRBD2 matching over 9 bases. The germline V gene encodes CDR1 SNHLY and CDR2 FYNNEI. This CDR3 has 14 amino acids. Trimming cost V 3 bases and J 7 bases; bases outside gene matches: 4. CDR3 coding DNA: TGTGCCAGCAGTGAGGAGGCGGGGGGGAATGAGCAGTTCTTC. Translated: CASSEEAGGNEQFF.

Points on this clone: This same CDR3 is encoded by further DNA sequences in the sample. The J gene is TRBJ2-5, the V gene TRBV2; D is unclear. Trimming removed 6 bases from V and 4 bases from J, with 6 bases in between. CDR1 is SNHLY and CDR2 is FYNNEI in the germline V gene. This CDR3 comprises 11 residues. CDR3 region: CASRGGETQYF. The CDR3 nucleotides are TGTGCCAGCAGGGGCGGAGAGACCCAGTACTTC.

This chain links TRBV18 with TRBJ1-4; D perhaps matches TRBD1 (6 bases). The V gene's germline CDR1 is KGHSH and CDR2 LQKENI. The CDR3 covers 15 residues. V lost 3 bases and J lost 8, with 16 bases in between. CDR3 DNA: TGTGCCAGCTCACCTTTTCCAGGGGTGGGCGAAAAACTGTTTTTT. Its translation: CASSPFPGVGEKLFF. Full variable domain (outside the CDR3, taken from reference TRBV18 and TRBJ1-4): NAGVMQNPRHLVRRRGQEARLRCSPMKGHSHVYWYRQLPEEGLKFMVYLQKENIIDESGMPKERFSAEFPKEGPSILRIQQVVRGDSAAYFCASSPFPGVGEKLFFGSGTQLSVL.

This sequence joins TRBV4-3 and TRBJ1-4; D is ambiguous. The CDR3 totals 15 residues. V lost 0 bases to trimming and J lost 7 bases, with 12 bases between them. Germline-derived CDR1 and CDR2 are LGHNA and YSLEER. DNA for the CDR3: TGCGCCAGCAGCCAAGATGCGGGGAGGGTTGAAAAACTGTTTTTT. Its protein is CASSQDAGRVEKLFF.

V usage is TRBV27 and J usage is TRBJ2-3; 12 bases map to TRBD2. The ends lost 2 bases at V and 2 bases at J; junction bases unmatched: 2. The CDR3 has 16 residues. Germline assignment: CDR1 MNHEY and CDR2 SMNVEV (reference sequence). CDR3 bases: TGTGCCAGCAGTTTACTAGCGGGGGGGAACACAGATACGCAGTATTTT. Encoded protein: CASSLLAGGNTDTQYF.